This TCR beta chain derives from a study of shared clonotypes between healthy human individuals (dated by TCRdb to the early 2020s). For the study in its entirety: A few men and a couple of women, aged 18 to 49 years, made up the cohort. Libraries were prepared and TCR repertoires were sequenced by different laboratories using diverse techniques, in order to increase sequencing depth and limit assay-specific biases. Each donor's leukapheresis produced roughly between roughly 0.9 and 9 billion PBMCs. To estimate repertoire size and how much clonotypes are shared between individuals, the study performed deep sequencing of blood TCR repertoires from roughly five healthy adults. For each donor, CD4 naive and CD4 memory were each run on three plates, CD8 naive on two plates, and CD8 memory on one plate. What the research found in general, with its limitations: Naive subsets generally had larger estimated clonotype richness than memory subsets. Sampling was restricted to blood, and TCR repertoires in tissues likely differ from the TCR repertoires found in blood. Based on pairwise subsampling, the degree of clonotype sharing among donors was expected to be affected by sequencing depth. Incomplete sequencing was indicated by rarefaction of sorted-subset datasets, despite the large sequencing depth. Sharing across four donors was observed for about 5% of naive CD4, over 3% of naive CD8, 2% to 2.5% of memory CD4, and roughly 0.4% of memory CD8 clonotypes. The genetic and exposure-history diversity represented was limited by the small number of donors. Compared with non-shared clonotypes, clonotypes shared by all four sorted-subset donors had higher generation probabilities.

Healthy HIV-negative adults with no recently reported acute infections or vaccinations were included as donors. Only Caucasian adults living in Nashville, Tennessee, USA were represented among the donors. CD4+ T cells were enriched by magnetic negative selection; naive cells were then positively selected on CD45RA, and the negative fraction formed the memory subset. Blood was collected by leukapheresis, and PBMCs were isolated by Ficoll-Histopaque density gradient centrifugation and then cryopreserved in liquid nitrogen vapor phase. Analytical flow cytometry was used to check the purity and quantity of every magnetically sorted T cell population. Each sorted fraction had its genomic DNA isolated and then quantified by UV absorbance on a Nanodrop 2000c. The CDR3 contains 18 residues, cysteine and phenylalanine counted. Only the CDR3 part of the read is kept: 54 bases, read in frame from the first base. CDR1 is given as SGDLS and CDR2 as YYNGEE, both from the germline V gene. Germline trimming: 3 bases from V, 7 bases from J; junction bases outside gene matches: 17.

With respect to this clone: Its antigen is unknown. Per-base qualities were not stored, and no clone one base away is much larger.

TCR CDR3 regions were amplified from genomic DNA by multiplex PCR using the deep immunoSEQ assay. Extracted genomic DNA from each cell subset was spread evenly across all wells of several immunoSEQ 96-well plates, with each plate serving as a replicate. For sorted subsets, each replicate PCR was loaded with around 200 ng genomic DNA, equivalent to roughly 30,000 T cell genomes. Purified libraries were measured with a Qubit 3.0 fluorometer, size-checked on a Bioanalyzer 2100, and measured again with the KAPA Library Quantification kit. Each immunoSEQ 96-well plate was sequenced on its own single-read 150-cycle Illumina NextSeq 550 flow cell. The source study handled its data this way. The immunoSEQ output contained only junctional sequences without quality scores, so filtering could not match that applied to full-length reads. To assign V/J genes and CDR3, sequences were annotated against IMGT germline references using PyIR, a Python wrapper for IgBLAST v1.9. Reads with weak V/J assignments (E-value above 1e-6), missing CDR3, stop codons, out-of-frame junctions, or ambiguous translated residues were removed. V3J clonotypes were defined by identical inferred V gene, J gene, and CDR3 amino acid sequence. Percentage overlap between repertoires was calculated by dividing the number of shared unique clonotypes by the size of the smaller repertoire. Repertoire richness was assessed with RTK rarefaction, the Chao1 estimator, and Recon v2.1 estimates of unobserved clonotypes. For all TCRbeta clonotypes obtained by the gDNA method from a few donors, generation probabilities were computed with OLGA. TCRdb re-hosts the immuneACCESS table, in-frame sequences only. Its copies lack some clones; in the studies checked, an unresolved V gene accounts for under half of them, and the cause for the rest is not known. The V and J calls and the clone size are those of that table, but D and trimming were determined from the DNA. This sample lists approximately 1.5 million clones; less than 99% were detected once. The top ten clonotypes cover under 0.45% of the sample.

The specimen sequenced was naive CD4+ T cells sorted from blood. Per the publication, the cell subset or site label means: CD45RA+ positively selected. The clonotype comes from a man between 25 and 39 years old in good health. The chain is assembled from TRBV9 and TRBJ1-5, with 9 middle bases fitting TRBD1. The CDR3 protein: CASSEVGDRDPTGQPQHF. The DNA sequence is given as TGTGCCAGCAGCGAGGTAGGGGACAGGGACCCGACGGGCCAGCCCCAGCATTTT.